The 9 T cell receptor beta chains listed next were all sequenced from one sample in a study of T cells in Graves' hyperthyroidism and ophthalmopathy. The investigators amplified TCR beta CDR3 regions from RNA transcripts. During a first-round RT-PCR of the TCR CDR3, the HTBI primer set was used. One entry per CDR3 protein, called by TCRdb with MiXCR from the multiplex PCR reads. Among around 340,000 distinct CDR3 sequences listed, about 17% were seen once. The sequenced material came from blood. The receptors derive from a woman younger than 45 with Graves' hyperthyroidism that later progressed to Graves' ophthalmopathy.

This clonotype was seen a few times. V gene TRBV19 combines with J gene TRBJ1-5; unclear D gene. The CDR3 has 13 amino acids. V was pared by 5 bases and J by 3 bases, with 8 bases between. Germline V gene lookup returns CDR1 LNHDA and CDR2 SQIVND (reference sequence). CDR3 loop: CASSLWANQPQHF. In DNA form, the CDR3 reads TGTGCCAGTAGTCTCTGGGCCAATCAGCCCCAGCATTTT.

The V and J genes are TRBV20-1 and TRBJ2-7; D ambiguous. The CDR3 is 14 residues long. Germline V CDR1 and CDR2: DFQATT, SNEGSKA (reference sequence). Trimming took 6 bases from V and 0 from J, leaving 15 bases between them. CDR3 loop: CSARKGRISYEQYF. The DNA of the CDR3 is TGCAGTGCACGGAAGGGTAGGATCTCCTACGAGCAGTACTTC.

In this sample, this clonotype turned up a few times. The genes are TRBV5-8 and TRBJ2-7, with D tentatively TRBD1 (6 bases). The V end lost 0 bases, the J end lost 3 bases, and 19 bases lay between the germline ends. Looked up from germline, CDR1 is SGHTS and CDR2 is YDEGEE. The CDR3 length is 17 residues. The CDR3 nucleotides are TGTGCCAGCAGCTTGGGAGACTCAGGGGAGTGGATCTACGAGCAGTACTTC. Protein product: CASSLGDSGEWIYEQYF. The complete variable domain, with remaining parts taken from reference TRBV5-8 and TRBJ2-7, reads EAGVTQSPTHLIKTRGQQATLRCSPISGHTSVYWYQQALGLGLQFLLWYDEGEERNRGNFPPRFSGRQFPNYSSELNVNALELEDSALYLCASSLGDSGEWIYEQYFGPGTRLTVT.

Many counts were recorded for this clonotype. V is TRBV7-2 and J is TRBJ2-1; no clear D gene. There are 13 residues in the CDR3. Trimming removed 4 bases at V and 8 bases at J, with 12 bases between. CDR1 SGHTA and CDR2 FQGNSA come from the germline V gene. This CDR3 reads CASSSSPYHEQFF. The CDR3 DNA reads TGTGCCAGCAGCTCCAGCCCTTATCATGAGCAGTTCTTC.

This clonotype was seen only a few times. The genes are TRBV6-2 or TRBV6-3 and TRBJ2-7; D unclear. Germline V gene data show CDR1 as MNHEY and CDR2 as SVGEGT. The CDR3 runs 13 residues. Trimming shortened V by 6 bases and J by 2 bases, and 11 bases separated the two germline ends. The CDR3 is CASSSDTTYEQYF. In nucleotides, the CDR3 is TGTGCCAGCAGCAGCGACACGACCTACGAGCAGTACTTC.

This clonotype was seen repeatedly, ten times or more. This chain uses TRBV12-3 or TRBV12-4 with TRBJ2-5; 7 nucleotides match TRBD2. V shed 1 base and J 4 bases; nucleotides not matched to a gene: 6. The CDR3 loop spans 15 amino acids. The CDR3 nucleotides are TGTGCCAGCAGTTTAGACCAGACTAGCCTAGAGACCCAGTACTTC. Translation gives CASSLDQTSLETQYF.

This clonotype was counted only a few times. The CDR3 DNA reads TGCGCCAGCAGCCAAGTTCAGGGGATAAGGTACGAGCAGTACTTC. This translates into CASSQVQGIRYEQYF. This rearrangement joins TRBV4-1 to TRBJ2-7, with D perhaps matching TRBD1 (6 bases). The CDR3 loop spans 15 amino acids. V lost 1 base, J lost 4 bases, and 14 bases lay in between. The germline gives CDR1 MGHRA, CDR2 YSYEKL.

V is TRBV7-9 and J is TRBJ2-1; D gene ambiguous. Per the germline V gene, CDR1 is SEHNR and CDR2 is FQNEAQ (reference sequence). This CDR3 comprises 15 residues. Trimming removed 5 bases from V and 3 bases from J, with 14 bases in between. For the CDR3, the DNA is TGTGCCAGCAGCCCCTCTACCCCGGGCTACAATGAGCAGTTCTTC. Residues: CASSPSTPGYNEQFF.

CDR3 in DNA: TGCGCCAGCAGCTCTTCCGGGACAGGGAACACTGAAGCTTTCTTT. Amino acids: CASSSSGTGNTEAFF. V and J are TRBV5-1 and TRBJ1-1; 8 bases map to TRBD1. This CDR3 has 15 amino acids. CDR1 is SGHRS, CDR2 YFSETQ, per germline. V was clipped by 3 bases and J by 1 base; unmatched bases: 5. Variable domain in full (rest from reference TRBV5-1 and TRBJ1-1): KAGVTQTPRYLIKTRGQQVTLSCSPISGHRSVSWYQQTPGQGLQFLFEYFSETQRNKGNFPGRFSGRQFSNSRSEMNVSTLELGDSALYLCASSSSGTGNTEAFFGQGTRLTVV.